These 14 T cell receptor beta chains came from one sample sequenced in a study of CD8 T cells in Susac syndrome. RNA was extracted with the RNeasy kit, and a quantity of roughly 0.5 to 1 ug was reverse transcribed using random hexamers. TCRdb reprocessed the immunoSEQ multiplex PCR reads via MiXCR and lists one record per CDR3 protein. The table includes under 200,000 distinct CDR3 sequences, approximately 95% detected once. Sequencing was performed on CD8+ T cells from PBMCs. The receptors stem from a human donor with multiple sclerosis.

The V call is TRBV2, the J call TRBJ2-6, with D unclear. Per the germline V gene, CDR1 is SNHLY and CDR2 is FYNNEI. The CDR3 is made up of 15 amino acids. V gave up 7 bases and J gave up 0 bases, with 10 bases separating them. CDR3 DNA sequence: TGTGCCAGCAAGGCATATTTCTCTGGGGCCAACGTCCTGACTTTC. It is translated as CASKAYFSGANVLTF.

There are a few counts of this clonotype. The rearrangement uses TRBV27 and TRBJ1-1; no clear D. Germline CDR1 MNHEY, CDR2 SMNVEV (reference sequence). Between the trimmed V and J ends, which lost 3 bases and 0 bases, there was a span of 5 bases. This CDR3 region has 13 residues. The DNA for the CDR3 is TGTGCCAGCAGTTTGATTTTGAACACTGAAGCTTTCTTT. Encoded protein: CASSLILNTEAFF.

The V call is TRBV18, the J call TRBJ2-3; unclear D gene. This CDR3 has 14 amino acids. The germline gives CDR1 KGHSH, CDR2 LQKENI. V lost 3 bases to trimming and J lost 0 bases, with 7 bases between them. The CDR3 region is CASSPSTSTDTQYF. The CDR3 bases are TGTGCCAGCTCACCGTCAACTAGCACAGATACGCAGTATTTT.

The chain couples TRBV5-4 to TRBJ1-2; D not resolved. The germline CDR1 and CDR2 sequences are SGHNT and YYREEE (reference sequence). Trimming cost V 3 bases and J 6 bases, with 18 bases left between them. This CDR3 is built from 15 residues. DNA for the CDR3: TGTGCCAGCAGCTGGAAGGGTACTGGATGGCATGGCTACACCTTC. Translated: CASSWKGTGWHGYTF.

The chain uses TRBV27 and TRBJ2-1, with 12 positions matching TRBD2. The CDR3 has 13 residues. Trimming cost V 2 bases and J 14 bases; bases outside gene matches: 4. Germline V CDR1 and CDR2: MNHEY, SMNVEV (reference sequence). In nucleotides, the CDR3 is TGTGCCAGCAGTTTAAAGAGACTAGCGGGAGAGTTCTTC. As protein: CASSLKRLAGEFF.

CDR3 loop: CARGDTNNEQFF. The CDR3, as DNA: TGTGCCCGAGGGGATACCAACAATGAGCAGTTCTTC. This chain links TRBV3-1 with TRBJ2-1; D is possibly TRBD1 or TRBD2 (5 bases each). Trimming left V 11 bases short and J 5 bases short, with 13 bases between. Germline lookup yields CDR1 LGHDT and CDR2 YNNKEL (reference sequence). The CDR3 runs to 12 residues.

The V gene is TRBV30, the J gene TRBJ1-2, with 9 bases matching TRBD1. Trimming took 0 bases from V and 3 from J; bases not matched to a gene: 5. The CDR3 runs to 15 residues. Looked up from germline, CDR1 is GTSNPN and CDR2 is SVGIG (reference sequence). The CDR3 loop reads CAWSVWDRADYGYTF. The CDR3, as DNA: TGTGCCTGGAGTGTATGGGACAGGGCGGACTATGGCTACACCTTC.

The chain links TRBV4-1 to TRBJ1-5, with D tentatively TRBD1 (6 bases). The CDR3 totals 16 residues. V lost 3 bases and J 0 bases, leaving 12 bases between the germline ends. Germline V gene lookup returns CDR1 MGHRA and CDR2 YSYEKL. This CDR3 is CASSQLQGYSNQPQHF. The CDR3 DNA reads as TGCGCCAGCAGCCAGCTACAGGGCTATAGCAATCAGCCCCAGCATTTT.

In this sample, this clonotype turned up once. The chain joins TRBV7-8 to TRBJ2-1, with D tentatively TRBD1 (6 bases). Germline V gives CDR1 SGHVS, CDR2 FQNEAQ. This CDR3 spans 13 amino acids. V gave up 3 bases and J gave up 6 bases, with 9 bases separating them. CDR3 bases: TGTGCCAGCAGCTTTTCAGGGGCCAATGAGCAGTTCTTC. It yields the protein CASSFSGANEQFF.

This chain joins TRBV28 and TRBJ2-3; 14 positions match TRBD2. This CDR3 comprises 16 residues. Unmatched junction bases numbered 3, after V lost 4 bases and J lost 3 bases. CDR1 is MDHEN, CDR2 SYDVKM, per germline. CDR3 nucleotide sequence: TGTGCCAGCAGTTGGGGACTAGCGGGAGTAACAGATACGCAGTATTTT. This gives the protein CASSWGLAGVTDTQYF.

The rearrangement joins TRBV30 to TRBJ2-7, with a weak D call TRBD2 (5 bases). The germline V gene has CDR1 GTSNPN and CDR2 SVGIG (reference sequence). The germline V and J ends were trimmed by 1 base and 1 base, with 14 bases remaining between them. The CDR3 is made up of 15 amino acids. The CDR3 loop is CAWSGTPRGSYEQYF. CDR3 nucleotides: TGTGCCTGGAGTGGGACCCCCCGAGGGTCCTACGAGCAGTACTTC.

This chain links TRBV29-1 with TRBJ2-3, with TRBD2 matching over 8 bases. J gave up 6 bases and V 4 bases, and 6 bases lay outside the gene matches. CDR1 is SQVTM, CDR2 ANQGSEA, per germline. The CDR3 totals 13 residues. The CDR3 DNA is TGCAGCGTTGTGGGGACTAGGAGGGATACGCAGTATTTT. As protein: CSVVGTRRDTQYF.

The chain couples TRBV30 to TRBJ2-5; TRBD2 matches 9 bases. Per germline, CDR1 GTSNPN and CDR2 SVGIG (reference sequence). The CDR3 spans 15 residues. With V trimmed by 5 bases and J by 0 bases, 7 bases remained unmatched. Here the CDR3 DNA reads TGTGCCTGGTTCTGGGCTAGCGGGGACCAAGAGACCCAGTACTTC. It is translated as CAWFWASGDQETQYF.

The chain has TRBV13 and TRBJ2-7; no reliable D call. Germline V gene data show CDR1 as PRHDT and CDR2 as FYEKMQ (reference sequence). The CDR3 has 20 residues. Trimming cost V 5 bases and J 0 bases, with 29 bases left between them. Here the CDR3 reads CASSLSSYEQYFLSSYEQYF. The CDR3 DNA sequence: TGTGCCAGCAGCCTCTCCTCCTACGAGCAGTACTTTCTCTCCTCCTACGAGCAGTACTTC.